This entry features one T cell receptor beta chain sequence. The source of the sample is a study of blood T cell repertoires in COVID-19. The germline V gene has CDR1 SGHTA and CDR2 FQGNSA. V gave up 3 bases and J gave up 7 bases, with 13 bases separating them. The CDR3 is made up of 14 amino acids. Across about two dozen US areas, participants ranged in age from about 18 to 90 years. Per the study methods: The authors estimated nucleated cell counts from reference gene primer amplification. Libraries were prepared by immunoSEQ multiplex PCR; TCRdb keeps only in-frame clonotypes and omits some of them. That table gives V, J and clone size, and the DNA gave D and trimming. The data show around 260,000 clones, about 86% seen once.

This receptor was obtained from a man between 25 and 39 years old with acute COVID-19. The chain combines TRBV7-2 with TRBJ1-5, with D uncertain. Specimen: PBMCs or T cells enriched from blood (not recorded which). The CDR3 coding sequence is TGTGCCAGCAGCTTTAGCCCGGCGGTCCAGCCCCAGCATTTT. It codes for CASSFSPAVQPQHF.